This T cell receptor beta chain was observed in a study of somatic mutations in cytotoxic T cells in rheumatoid arthritis. Overall study context: Using a FACSAria II or Sony SH800, a portion of the V beta antibody-stained T-cell populations were flow-sorted at nearly 100% purity, and among those populations were V beta1+ cells that were then sequenced for TCRB.

The table came from immunoSEQ multiplex PCR; TCRdb's copy has only in-frame clones and leaves some out. The sample includes 20,000 to 25,000 clones, roughly 80% of them seen just once. The source is an adult with rheumatoid arthritis. The sample comprised CD8+ T cells sorted from blood.

CDR3 residues: CASSYLPSEQYF. CDR3 sequence (DNA): TGTGCCAGCAGCTACCTCCCCAGCGAGCAGTACTTC. The V and J genes are TRBV7-8 and TRBJ2-7; D unclear. V lost 4 bases and J lost 6, with 10 bases in between. This CDR3 has 12 residues. Per the germline V gene, CDR1 is SGHVS and CDR2 is FQNEAQ.